These 21 T cell receptor beta chains were sequenced from one sample in a study of identical twins. TCRdb itself ran the 5' RACE reads through MiXCR, one entry per CDR3 protein. The repertoire holds approximately 490,000 distinct CDR3 sequences, with 20% to 25% as singletons. These data were also reused for a study on yellow fever vaccine responses in identical twins.

The sequenced sample was CD4+ T cells sorted from blood. The receptors were sampled from a woman between 18 and 29 years old in good health.

This clonotype was counted a few times. The chain links TRBV7-2 to TRBJ2-2; 9 nucleotides match TRBD2. V shed 5 bases and J 6 bases; nucleotides not matched to a gene: 10. CDR1 SGHTA and CDR2 FQGNSA come from the germline V gene. The CDR3 is 16 residues long. Here the CDR3 DNA reads TGTGCCAGCAGCCCTCCCTGGCTAGCGGGATCCGGGGAGCTGTTTTTT. This sequence encodes CASSPPWLAGSGELFF.

This clonotype was observed a handful of times. The V and J genes are TRBV6-5 and TRBJ1-2, with 12 bases matching TRBD1. V was clipped by 2 bases and J by 8 bases; unmatched bases: 6. This CDR3 comprises 15 residues. Looked up from germline, CDR1 is MNHEY and CDR2 is SVGAGI. The CDR3 DNA follows: TGTGCCAGCAGTTACAATCGGGACAGGGGGCAGGGCTACACCTTC. Amino acids: CASSYNRDRGQGYTF.

The chain has TRBV24-1 and TRBJ2-3; possibly TRBD2 for D (6 bases). The CDR3 length is 18 residues. Germline CDR1 is KGHDR and CDR2 is SFDVKD. Trimming cost V 5 bases and J 4 bases, with 24 bases left between them. DNA for the CDR3: TGTGCCACCAGTGGTCTGTCTTCGGGACTCTCGGGGGCAGATACGCAGTATTTT. Translated: CATSGLSSGLSGADTQYF.

The V call is TRBV5-5, the J call TRBJ1-2; D is possibly TRBD1 (6 bases). The V gene's germline CDR1 is SGHKS and CDR2 YYEKEE (reference sequence). The CDR3 totals 16 residues. With 4 bases removed from V and 6 bases from J, the gap between germline ends came to 22 bases. The DNA for the CDR3 is TGTGCCAGCAGCCCGCAGGGTCGGGGGCTGAGGGATGGCTACACCTTC. Translated, it gives CASSPQGRGLRDGYTF.

Here the CDR3 DNA reads TGCGCCAGCAGCTTCCAGGGAGGTGGCAATGAGCAGTTCTTC. Translation gives CASSFQGGGNEQFF. This sequence joins TRBV5-1 and TRBJ2-1; D might be TRBD2 (6 bases). The CDR3 has 14 amino acids. Germline V CDR1 and CDR2: SGHRS, YFSETQ. V gave up 2 bases and J gave up 6 bases, with 12 bases separating them.

This sequence joins TRBV20-1 and TRBJ2-2; D is undetermined. Trimming took 7 bases from V and 6 from J, leaving 15 bases between them. Germline CDR1 is DFQATT and CDR2 is SNEGSKA (reference sequence). This CDR3 comprises 13 residues. This chain's CDR3 is CSVSGSLAGELFF. The CDR3 nucleotides read TGCAGTGTGAGTGGTAGCCTCGCCGGGGAGCTGTTTTTT.

This clonotype was seen only a few times. The genes are TRBV9 and TRBJ2-1; D remains unclear. V was clipped by 0 bases and J by 5 bases, with 12 bases between them. Germline CDR1 is SGDLS and CDR2 is YYNGEE. The CDR3 runs to 15 residues. The CDR3 nucleotides are TGTGCCAGCAGCGTAGCTGGGCAGGCAAACAATGAGCAGTTCTTC. Protein: CASSVAGQANNEQFF.

This chain uses TRBV2 with TRBJ2-5, with a tentative D call TRBD2 (5 bases). V lost 4 bases and J 5 bases, leaving 14 bases between the germline ends. The CDR3 length is 14 residues. Per the germline V gene, CDR1 is SNHLY and CDR2 is FYNNEI. As DNA, the CDR3 is TGTGCCAGCAGTGTCCTAGCATTTCTCGAGACCCAGTACTTC. This translates into CASSVLAFLETQYF.

This clonotype has more than one count but fewer than ten. The rearrangement uses TRBV28 and TRBJ2-5; 8 positions match TRBD2. Per the germline V gene, CDR1 is MDHEN and CDR2 is SYDVKM. The CDR3 contains 13 residues. V dropped 6 bases and J dropped 2; count of bases not matched to a gene: 2. The CDR3 region is CASSIAGQETQYF. CDR3 DNA: TGTGCCAGCAGCATAGCGGGGCAAGAGACCCAGTACTTC.

This clonotype was seen more than once but under ten times. This chain joins TRBV9 and TRBJ2-1; TRBD2 aligns across 13 bases. There are 16 residues in the CDR3. Germline lookup yields CDR1 SGDLS and CDR2 YYNGEE. The J segment lost 8 bases and the V segment lost 4 bases, leaving 9 bases of the junction unmatched. This CDR3 is CASSPKLAGGPDEQFF. The CDR3 DNA sequence: TGTGCCAGCAGCCCGAAACTAGCGGGGGGGCCAGATGAGCAGTTCTTC.

This chain connects TRBV5-1 to TRBJ2-5; 7 bases agree with TRBD1. Germline V gene sequence: CDR1 SGHRS, CDR2 YFSETQ. CDR3 length equals 15 residues. V lost 3 bases to trimming and J lost 4 bases; unmatched junction nucleotides: 9. CDR3 amino acids: CASSWGTAGRETQYF. CDR3 nucleotide sequence: TGCGCCAGCAGCTGGGGGACAGCTGGTCGAGAGACCCAGTACTTC.

This clonotype was seen once. V is TRBV28 and J is TRBJ2-4, with D possibly being TRBD1 or TRBD2 (5 bases each). There are 13 residues in the CDR3. V was cut by 3 bases and J by 4 bases, with 7 bases left in between. From germline, CDR1 is MDHEN and CDR2 SYDVKM. The CDR3 loop reads CASSFGTKNIQYF. The CDR3 DNA sequence: TGTGCCAGCAGTTTCGGGACGAAAAACATTCAGTACTTC.

The chain employs TRBV7-9 and TRBJ2-6; D not certain. V shed 1 base and J shed 2 bases, with 6 bases lying between them. The V gene's germline CDR1 is SEHNR and CDR2 FQNEAQ (reference sequence). The CDR3 extends over 15 amino acids. CDR3 DNA: TGTGCCAGCAGCTTAGTAATCCCTGGGGCCAACGTCCTGACTTTC. Protein: CASSLVIPGANVLTF.

The chain employs TRBV7-9 and TRBJ2-1; maybe TRBD1 (5 bases). Germline CDR1 is SEHNR and CDR2 is FQNEAQ (reference sequence). Trimming removed 0 bases from V and 0 bases from J, with 12 bases in between. The length of the CDR3 is 17 residues. CDR3 DNA sequence: TGTGCCAGCAGCTTAGCGCAGGGAAGGGACTCCTACAATGAGCAGTTCTTC. Residues: CASSLAQGRDSYNEQFF. The full variable domain, completed using reference TRBV7-9 and TRBJ2-1, is DTGVSQNPRHKITKRGQNVTFRCDPISEHNRLYWYRQTLGQGPEFLTYFQNEAQLEKSRLLSDRFSAERPKGSFSTLEIQRTEQGDSAMYLCASSLAQGRDSYNEQFFGPGTRLTVL.

The chain employs TRBV27 and TRBJ2-5, with 14 bases aligning to TRBD2. With V trimmed by 4 bases and J by 5 bases, 6 bases remained unmatched. CDR1 is MNHEY, CDR2 SMNVEV, per germline (reference sequence). This CDR3 contains 16 residues. CDR3 sequence reads: CASSSPRTSGGETQYF. CDR3 nucleotide sequence: TGTGCCAGCAGTTCCCCCCGGACTAGCGGGGGGGAGACCCAGTACTTC.

The CDR3 reads CASSWTANQPQHF. The CDR3 region has the DNA TGTGCCAGCAGCTGGACAGCCAATCAGCCCCAGCATTTT. J is TRBJ1-5 and V is TRBV6-4; tentatively, D is TRBD1 (6 bases). Germline CDR1 reads MRHNA; CDR2 reads SNTAGT. CDR3 length equals 13 residues. The V gene lost 6 bases and the J gene lost 3 bases, with 9 bases spanning the gap.

The chain couples TRBV6-1 to TRBJ2-4; 7 bases align to TRBD1. From germline, CDR1 is MNHNS and CDR2 SASEGT. The CDR3 is 15 amino acids. Trimming cost V 5 bases and J 0 bases; bases outside gene matches: 4. The CDR3 sequence is CASSTGALAKNIQYF. The CDR3 DNA sequence: TGTGCCAGCAGTACAGGGGCGCTAGCCAAAAACATTCAGTACTTC.

The sample holds many counts of this clonotype. This chain connects TRBV20-1 to TRBJ2-3, with TRBD2 identical over 9 bases. Trimming cost V 5 bases and J 4 bases; bases outside gene matches: 4. The CDR3 consists of 13 residues. Germline-derived CDR1 and CDR2 are DFQATT and SNEGSKA (reference sequence). The CDR3 loop reads CSARRTSADTQYF. The CDR3 DNA sequence: TGCAGTGCTCGACGGACTAGCGCAGATACGCAGTATTTT.

The table lists this clonotype with many counts. The chain is built from TRBV20-1 and TRBJ2-5, with a tentative D call TRBD1 (6 bases). Germline V gene sequence: CDR1 DFQATT, CDR2 SNEGSKA (reference sequence). V dropped 1 base and J dropped 4 bases, with 7 bases sitting between them. The CDR3 extends over 12 amino acids. CDR3 sequence reads: CSARVGAETQYF. CDR3 nucleotide sequence: TGCAGTGCTAGAGTGGGGGCAGAGACCCAGTACTTC.

The sample holds a few counts of this clonotype. The rearrangement uses TRBV2 and TRBJ2-5; weak D call: TRBD1 (6 bases). CDR3 length equals 14 residues. Per the germline V gene, CDR1 is SNHLY and CDR2 is FYNNEI. Trimming took off 8 bases at V and 5 bases at J, with 18 bases between the two ends. The CDR3 DNA sequence: TGTGCCAGCGTTAGGACAGCCTCATGGGAGACCCAGTACTTC. The encoded protein is CASVRTASWETQYF.

This clonotype was detected a few times. The genes are TRBV4-1 and TRBJ2-3; TRBD2 agrees at 9 bases. V shed 3 bases, J shed 6 bases, and the junction held 4 bases outside the gene matches. This CDR3 is 14 amino acids long. CDR1 is MGHRA and CDR2 is YSYEKL in the germline V gene. The DNA for the CDR3 is TGCGCCAGCAGCCAGCGGGAGGGCCCCGATACGCAGTATTTT. This gives the protein CASSQREGPDTQYF.